One sample yielded the 20 T cell receptor beta chains listed below, sequenced in a study of identical twins (dated by TCRdb to about 2016). To prepare the library, 5' RACE was applied. The run used an Illumina HiSeq 2000. The public reads were quality trimmed at Q25 with fastp and then assembled into clones with MiXCR by TCRdb, keeping productive beta chains. CDR3 protein sequences are deduplicated, and each keeps its most common genes and DNA. Here the sample has 470,000 or so distinct CDR3 sequences; 20% to 25% occur a single time. The ten most abundant clones make up about 2.7% of the sample. The data were also submitted as part of a second study, on T cells expressing NK-cell markers.

Sequenced input: CD4+ T cells sorted from blood. Receptors originate from a woman under 30 in good health.

Only a few counts were recorded for this clonotype. The chain uses TRBV20-1 and TRBJ2-3, with D unclear. V was pared by 5 bases and J by 3 bases, with 9 bases between. Germline values: CDR1 DFQATT, CDR2 SNEGSKA (reference sequence). The CDR3 contains 12 residues. In DNA, the CDR3 is TGCAGTGCTTCCACCTGGACAGATACGCAGTATTTT. This sequence encodes CSASTWTDTQYF.

Only a few counts were recorded for this clonotype. The chain uses TRBV6-2 or TRBV6-3 and TRBJ2-1; 10 nucleotides match TRBD2. From germline, CDR1 is MNHEY and CDR2 SVGEGT. The CDR3 sequence is 15 residues long. The ends lost 4 bases at V and 5 bases at J; junction bases unmatched: 5. CDR3 region: CASSSTSGNDNEQFF. The CDR3 DNA follows: TGTGCCAGCAGTTCCACTAGCGGGAACGACAATGAGCAGTTCTTC.

The CDR3 sequence: CSVRGREGKNIQYF. CDR3 sequence (DNA): TGCAGCGTGAGGGGGCGGGAGGGGAAAAACATTCAGTACTTC. The chain is built from TRBV29-1 and TRBJ2-4; TRBD2 matches 9 bases. The CDR3 spans 14 residues. CDR1 is SQVTM, CDR2 ANQGSEA, per germline. The junction had 7 bases not matched to a gene; V was cut back by 6 bases and J by 4 bases.

The sample holds many counts of this clonotype. The rearrangement links TRBV20-1 to TRBJ2-1; D may correspond to TRBD1 or TRBD2 (5 bases each). The ends were cut back, 6 bases at V and 2 bases at J, with 20 bases in the middle. In germline, CDR1 is DFQATT, CDR2 SNEGSKA (reference sequence). This CDR3 spans 16 amino acids. The CDR3 DNA follows: TGCAGTGCCCGCGGACGAGGGGCGGTAACCTACAATGAGCAGTTCTTC. It codes for CSARGRGAVTYNEQFF.

The rearrangement uses TRBV5-1 and TRBJ1-2; no clear D gene. The CDR3 totals 16 residues. V was pared by 4 bases and J by 2 bases, with 18 bases between. Germline values: CDR1 SGHRS, CDR2 YFSETQ. CDR3 sequence reads: CASSPLRLDANYGYTF. CDR3 nucleotide sequence: TGCGCCAGCAGCCCTCTACGACTTGACGCCAACTATGGCTACACCTTC.

This clonotype has a handful of counts. The chain joins TRBV30 to TRBJ2-2; D remains ambiguous. The CDR3 spans 14 residues. Trimming stripped 2 bases from V and 4 bases from J, with 11 bases between. The germline V gene has CDR1 GTSNPN and CDR2 SVGIG (reference sequence). The CDR3 coding sequence is TGTGCCTGGAGTCCCCCCTTGTTCACCGGGGAGCTGTTTTTT. This gives the protein CAWSPPLFTGELFF.

In its sample, this clonotype was seen a few times. The chain uses TRBV9 and TRBJ2-7; D is unresolved. There are 14 residues in the CDR3. Germline CDR1 SGDLS, CDR2 YYNGEE. Trimming took 0 bases from V and 2 from J, leaving 9 bases between them. This CDR3 reads CASSVGQRTYEQYF. CDR3 nucleotides: TGTGCCAGCAGCGTAGGGCAACGTACCTACGAGCAGTACTTC.

The V call is TRBV6-2 or TRBV6-3, the J call TRBJ1-5; D might be TRBD1 (6 bases). Germline CDR1 is MNHEY and CDR2 is SVGEGT. The CDR3 covers 13 residues. The CDR3 nucleotides are TGTGCGTCGGCAGGGGCTAATTTGCAGCCCCAGCATTTT. It encodes CASAGANLQPQHF.

There are a few counts of this clonotype. V and J are TRBV7-3 and TRBJ2-1, with TRBD1 identical over 7 bases. The CDR3 loop spans 16 amino acids. V trimming: 3 bases; J trimming: 2 bases; junction bases outside the gene matches: 7. Germline V gives CDR1 SGHTA, CDR2 FQGTGA. In nucleotides, the CDR3 is TGTGCCAGCAGCTTTTACGCCGGGACAGCCTACAATGAGCAGTTCTTC. Encoded protein: CASSFYAGTAYNEQFF.

The genes are TRBV21-1 and TRBJ1-3. TRBV21-1 is a pseudogene locus. The CDR3 is 16 amino acids. CDR3 loop: CASSSKIAISGNTIYF. CDR3 DNA: TGTGCCAGCAGCTCAAAAATCGCAATCTCTGGAAACACCATATATTTT.

The chain uses TRBV6-1 and TRBJ2-7; TRBD1 matches at 9 bases. V was pared by 6 bases and J by 4 bases, with 7 bases of the junction left unmatched. The germline CDR1 and CDR2 sequences are MNHNS and SASEGT. This CDR3 contains 14 residues. The CDR3: CASRSGQGHYEQYF. CDR3 coding DNA: TGTGCCAGCAGATCCGGACAGGGGCATTACGAGCAGTACTTC.

The gene calls are TRBV7-3 and TRBJ2-5; 7 nucleotides align to TRBD1. The CDR3 runs 16 residues. The germline V gene encodes CDR1 SGHTA and CDR2 FQGTGA. With 0 bases clipped from V and 3 bases from J, the junction kept 7 bases outside the gene matches. The CDR3 loop is CASSLTPGTAKETQYF. CDR3 in DNA: TGTGCCAGCAGCTTAACGCCTGGGACAGCCAAAGAGACCCAGTACTTC.

This clonotype came up a few times. The V gene is TRBV10-3, the J gene TRBJ2-3; D is undetermined. Germline V CDR1 and CDR2: ENHRY, SYGVKD. The CDR3 consists of 13 residues. Trimming cost V 2 bases and J 2 bases, with 5 bases left between them. The CDR3 spells CAISERPTDTQYF. The CDR3 region has the DNA TGTGCCATCAGTGAGCGACCCACAGATACGCAGTATTTT.

The rearrangement joins TRBV5-1 to TRBJ2-1, with D possibly matching TRBD1 (5 bases). With 5 bases removed from V and 0 bases from J, the gap between germline ends came to 9 bases. Germline V CDR1 and CDR2: SGHRS, YFSETQ. CDR3 length equals 14 residues. In nucleotides, the CDR3 is TGCGCCAGCAGACCCGACAGCTCCTACAATGAGCAGTTCTTC. It codes for CASRPDSSYNEQFF.

The chain is built from TRBV5-5 and TRBJ1-5; no reliable D call. V was pared by 6 bases and J by 5 bases, with 15 bases between. The CDR3 spans 14 residues. Germline CDR1 reads SGHKS; CDR2 reads YYEKEE (reference sequence). The CDR3 coding sequence is TGTGCCAGCATCCCCCGGTGGGGAGATCAGCCCCAGCATTTT. It encodes CASIPRWGDQPQHF. The full variable domain, its missing parts supplied by reference TRBV5-5 and TRBJ1-5, is DAGVTQSPTHLIKTRGQQVTLRCSPISGHKSVSWYQQVLGQGPQFIFQYYEKEERGRGNFPDRFSARQFPNYSSELNVNALLLGDSALYLCASIPRWGDQPQHFGDGTRLSIL.

This clonotype was observed a handful of times. The rearrangement joins TRBV9 to TRBJ2-3; the D gene is possibly TRBD2 (7 bases). The CDR3 runs 15 residues. CDR1 SGDLS and CDR2 YYNGEE come from the germline V gene. The ends were cut back, 6 bases at V and 7 bases at J, with 21 bases in the middle. The DNA for the CDR3 is TGTGCCAGCACCCCAGGAGGGGGGAGGGTTAATACGCAGTATTTT. The encoded protein is CASTPGGGRVNTQYF.

The rearrangement uses TRBV7-3 and TRBJ2-7; 10 bases match TRBD2. V lost 2 bases and J lost 7; bases outside the gene matches: 8. This CDR3 contains 15 residues. Per germline, CDR1 SGHTA and CDR2 FQGTGA. CDR3 coding DNA: TGTGCCAGCAGCTTAGATCAAGCGGGGGGGCCGGAGCAGTACTTC. This gives the protein CASSLDQAGGPEQYF.

The chain combines TRBV10-3 with TRBJ2-7, with D perhaps TRBD2 (6 bases). The CDR3 runs 15 residues. The germline V gene encodes CDR1 ENHRY and CDR2 SYGVKD. Trimming cost V 3 bases and J 3 bases, with 15 bases left between them. CDR3 DNA: TGTGCCATCAGTGACTCACGACTAGGGCACTACGAGCAGTACTTC. As protein: CAISDSRLGHYEQYF.

The rearrangement uses TRBV20-1 and TRBJ2-7; 8 positions agree with TRBD1. Germline V gene lookup returns CDR1 DFQATT and CDR2 SNEGSKA (reference sequence). CDR3 length equals 16 residues. The trim removed 4 bases at V and 9 bases at J, leaving 20 bases unmatched. The CDR3 DNA is TGCAGTGCTACGGACAGGGCCTACTCCCCTCTCGACTTGCAGTACTTC. Amino acid sequence: CSATDRAYSPLDLQYF.

The table lists this clonotype with a few counts. The chain joins TRBV29-1 to TRBJ2-7; 9 nucleotides agree with TRBD1. The CDR3 is 13 amino acids. J was trimmed by 3 bases and V by 7 bases; bases with no gene match: 7. The germline gives CDR1 SQVTM, CDR2 ANQGSEA. The CDR3 DNA is TGCAGCGCAGCTCCGACAGGGGGCTACGAGCAGTACTTC. Its protein is CSAAPTGGYEQYF.